The TCR beta chain under discussion was sequenced for a study of blood T cell repertoires in COVID-19. Study background: The United States, Italy and Spain provided the acute and convalescent COVID-19 samples. T cells, B-cell-depleted T cells, or PBMCs provided the cDNA or gDNA that served as material.

This CDR3 spans 15 amino acids. J gave up 5 bases and V 2 bases, and 7 bases lay outside the gene matches. Germline CDR1 reads MRHNA; CDR2 reads SNTAGT. In the authors' workflow: Amplifying reference gene primers gave estimates of nucleated cell counts. The repertoire was sequenced with immunoSEQ multiplex PCR; TCRdb's copy has only in-frame clones and lacks some. V, J and clone size reflect that table, while D and trimming were determined from the DNA. The sample has under 70,000 clones; 80% to 90% are singletons. The rearrangement uses TRBV6-4 and TRBJ2-3; 7 bases line up with TRBD2. This clonotype originated in a woman under 30 with acute or convalescent COVID-19. The sample comprised peripheral blood. The CDR3 loop is CASSDRGSGEDTQYF. CDR3 sequence (DNA): TGTGCCAGCAGTGACCGCGGGAGTGGGGAAGATACGCAGTATTTT.